The 32 T cell receptor beta chains given below trace back to one sample, sequenced in a study of T-cell memory formation after mild COVID-19. TCRdb fed the 5' RACE reads into MiXCR, producing one record per CDR3 protein. Seen here are about 390,000 distinct CDR3 sequences, about 21% observed once, and the top ten hold approximately 13%. The sample comprised PBMCs or a T cell subset sorted from them (not recorded which). The receptors were gathered from an adult woman who had mild COVID-19 (a few samples of this study predate the infection). Cell type and time point are not known.

The gene calls are TRBV6-4 and TRBJ2-1; 7 bases match TRBD1. Germline loops: CDR1 MRHNA, CDR2 SNTAGT. This CDR3 is 15 amino acids long. After removal of 6 bases from V and 0 bases from J, the junction contained 5 bases not matched to a gene. The CDR3 region is CASSGTADSYNEQFF. DNA for the CDR3: TGTGCCAGCAGCGGGACAGCCGACTCCTACAATGAGCAGTTCTTC.

The chain employs TRBV12-3 or TRBV12-4 and TRBJ2-3; 15 positions agree with TRBD2. The CDR3 totals 16 residues. V gave up 5 bases and J gave up 8 bases; unmatched junction bases: 8. The CDR3, as DNA: TGTGCCAGCAGTCCGGGACTAGCGGGAGGTCAGGGTACGCAGTATTTT. This translates into CASSPGLAGGQGTQYF.

The CDR3 loop is CASSLMNTGELFF. The CDR3 DNA follows: TGTGCCAGCAGCTTAATGAACACCGGGGAGCTGTTTTTT. The chain links TRBV7-3 to TRBJ2-2; D uncertain. Per the germline V gene, CDR1 is SGHTA and CDR2 is FQGTGA. The length of the CDR3 is 13 residues. V gave up 1 base and J gave up 1 base, with 1 base separating them.

The table lists this clonotype with many counts. V and J are TRBV7-2 and TRBJ2-7; D gene ambiguous. The germline V and J ends were trimmed by 5 bases and 3 bases, with 14 bases remaining between them. This CDR3 has 14 residues. Germline CDR1 SGHTA, CDR2 FQGNSA. The CDR3 nucleotides are TGTGCCAGCAGCCCCAATGGGTACGACTACGAGCAGTACTTC. Translated, it gives CASSPNGYDYEQYF.

The rearrangement joins TRBV7-9 to TRBJ1-3; D possibly corresponds to TRBD1 (6 bases). Trimming pared 0 bases from V and 0 bases from J, leaving 15 bases between. Germline V gives CDR1 SEHNR, CDR2 FQNEAQ (reference sequence). This CDR3 region has 18 residues. Written as DNA, the CDR3 is TGTGCCAGCAGCTTAGCGTACGGGACATCAATCTCTGGAAACACCATATATTTT. Its translation: CASSLAYGTSISGNTIYF.

Concerning this clonotype: An end of the junction differs from the germline gene, which may be a read error. This chain joins TRBV7-7 and TRBJ2-5, with a possible D match to TRBD2 (7 bases). The CDR3 length is 15 residues. Germline CDR1 is SSHAT and CDR2 is FNYEAQ (reference sequence). CDR3 nucleotide sequence: TGTGCTAGCAGCCCCGGGGCGGGGGCGGGAGAGACCCAGTACTTC. It codes for CASSPGAGAGETQYF.

This clonotype was recorded a few times. Written as DNA, the CDR3 is TGTGCCAGCAGTTACTCGAATAGCGCAGCCAAAAACATTCAGTACTTC. Its protein product is CASSYSNSAAKNIQYF. V is TRBV6-5 and J is TRBJ2-4; D perhaps matches TRBD2 (5 bases). V lost 0 bases and J lost 0, with 9 bases in between. CDR3 length: 16 residues. In germline, CDR1 is MNHEY, CDR2 SVGAGI.

This clonotype turned up a few times. V is TRBV12-3 or TRBV12-4 and J is TRBJ2-5; D perhaps matches TRBD1 (6 bases). The CDR3 has 15 residues. V lost 5 bases and J lost 5, with 18 bases in between. For the CDR3, the DNA is TGTGCCAGCAGTGTACTAGGGACACCTCGGGAGACCCAGTACTTC. Its translation is CASSVLGTPRETQYF.

This chain uses TRBV6-2 or TRBV6-3 with TRBJ2-3; 9 nucleotides line up with TRBD2. This CDR3 is 14 amino acids long. J lost 3 bases, V lost 9 bases, and 7 bases had no gene match. Germline V gene lookup returns CDR1 MNHEY and CDR2 SVGEGT. The CDR3, as DNA: TGTGCCAGTGCGGCTAGCGGGAAGACAGATACGCAGTATTTT. Translating it yields CASAASGKTDTQYF.

This clonotype was recorded many times. This rearrangement joins TRBV7-2 to TRBJ2-2; D gene uncertain. Per germline, CDR1 SGHTA and CDR2 FQGNSA. The V end was cut by 1 base, the J end by 6 bases, with 15 bases between. The length of the CDR3 is 16 residues. CDR3 sequence: CASSLGALGGAGELFF. CDR3 coding DNA: TGTGCCAGCAGCTTAGGCGCCCTGGGTGGGGCCGGGGAGCTGTTTTTT. The full variable domain, rest sourced from reference TRBV7-2 and TRBJ2-2, is GAGVSQSPSNKVTEKGKDVELRCDPISGHTALYWYRQSLGQGLEFLIYFQGNSAPDKSGLPSDRFSAERTGGSVSTLTIQRTQQEDSAVYLCASSLGALGGAGELFFGEGSRLTVL.

In this sample, this clonotype turned up a few times. This chain links TRBV11-2 with TRBJ2-7; perhaps D is TRBD1 or TRBD2 (5 bases each). Germline CDR1 and CDR2: SGHAT and FQNNGV. CDR3 length: 17 amino acids. V was shortened by 5 bases and J by 3 bases, with 23 bases between the two germline ends. The CDR3 DNA reads TGTGCCAGCAGCCGTCCCGCCGGGACCCAAAGTTTCTACGAGCAGTACTTC. Its translation: CASSRPAGTQSFYEQYF.

This sequence joins TRBV3-1 and TRBJ2-3; 7 nucleotides agree with TRBD2. This CDR3 has 16 residues. Trimming at V came to 1 base and at J to 0 bases, leaving 4 bases not matched to a gene. CDR1 and CDR2 from the germline V gene are LGHDT and YNNKEL (reference sequence). This CDR3 reads CASSQVGGGSTDTQYF. CDR3 coding DNA: TGTGCCAGCAGCCAAGTTGGCGGGGGAAGCACAGATACGCAGTATTTT.

The rearrangement joins TRBV6-5 to TRBJ2-7; D call uncertain. CDR3 size: 15 residues. Germline CDR1 and CDR2: MNHEY and SVGAGI. V lost 0 bases and J 1 base, leaving 10 bases between the germline ends. CDR3 protein: CASSYSIMGSYEQYF. DNA of the CDR3: TGTGCCAGCAGTTACTCCATCATGGGATCCTACGAGCAGTACTTC.

The chain employs TRBV20-1 and TRBJ2-1; D perhaps matches TRBD2 (7 bases). CDR3 length equals 15 residues. CDR1 is DFQATT and CDR2 is SNEGSKA in the germline V gene (reference sequence). V shed 2 bases and J shed 2 bases, with 13 bases lying between them. The CDR3 bases are TGCAGTGCTAGAAAGGGGGGGGGCGCCTACAATGAGCAGTTCTTC. It yields the protein CSARKGGGAYNEQFF.

This clonotype came up a few times. The chain carries TRBV25-1 and TRBJ2-3, with 8 bases lining up with TRBD2. Germline values: CDR1 MGHDK, CDR2 SYGVNS. V gave up 4 bases and J gave up 3 bases; unmatched junction bases: 9. This CDR3 is built from 16 residues. The CDR3 sequence: CASSGDHSGGTDTQYF. CDR3 bases: TGTGCCAGCAGTGGAGATCACTCGGGGGGGACAGATACGCAGTATTTT.

The chain carries TRBV19 and TRBJ2-3; TRBD1 matches 7 bases. With 3 bases clipped from V and 6 bases from J, the junction kept 18 bases outside the gene matches. In germline, CDR1 is LNHDA, CDR2 SQIVND (reference sequence). This CDR3 spans 18 amino acids. The CDR3 loop reads CASSILFGTAPNRDTQYF. The CDR3 region has the DNA TGTGCCAGTAGTATCCTATTCGGGACAGCGCCTAACCGGGATACGCAGTATTTT.

The chain employs TRBV9 and TRBJ2-2; 16 bases fit TRBD2. Germline-derived CDR1 and CDR2 are SGDLS and YYNGEE. V was clipped by 0 bases and J by 0 bases; unmatched bases: 5. The CDR3 has 20 residues. Written as DNA, the CDR3 is TGTGCCAGCAGCGTAGTGGGACTAGCGGGGGGGCCCGCGAACACCGGGGAGCTGTTTTTT. It translates to CASSVVGLAGGPANTGELFF.

This clonotype has a handful of counts. The chain is built from TRBV9 and TRBJ2-5, with D hard to call. CDR1 and CDR2 from the germline V gene are SGDLS and YYNGEE. Trimming stripped 0 bases from V and 2 bases from J, with 5 bases between. The CDR3 contains 13 residues. In DNA, the CDR3 is TGTGCCAGCAGCGTAGCCGGACAAGAGACCCAGTACTTC. Its protein is CASSVAGQETQYF.

The chain employs TRBV4-3 and TRBJ2-2; TRBD2 aligns across 11 bases. This CDR3 is 18 amino acids long. Trimming removed 8 bases from V and 3 bases from J; junction bases left unmatched: 14. Germline V gene data show CDR1 as LGHNA and CDR2 as YSLEER. CDR3 sequence reads: CASGSTGTSGYHTGELFF. The CDR3 nucleotides read TGCGCCAGCGGTTCTACCGGGACTAGCGGCTACCACACCGGGGAGCTGTTTTTT.

The chain employs TRBV11-2 and TRBJ2-5; no reliable D call. Germline V lookup: CDR1 SGHAT, CDR2 FQNNGV. V was shortened by 0 bases and J by 2 bases, with 7 bases between the two germline ends. This CDR3 region has 14 residues. The CDR3 nucleotides read TGTGCCAGCAGCTTAGATCGTGATCAAGAGACCCAGTACTTC. Its protein product is CASSLDRDQETQYF.

The chain combines TRBV4-1 with TRBJ2-2; TRBD2 is a possible D gene (6 bases). V lost 7 bases and J lost 3, with 18 bases in between. There are 16 residues in the CDR3. The germline CDR1 and CDR2 sequences are MGHRA and YSYEKL. The CDR3 region has the DNA TGCGCCAGCAAGCGGGCAGGGTTGGAGGACACCGGGGAGCTGTTTTTT. It specifies CASKRAGLEDTGELFF.

A few counts support this clonotype. The chain uses TRBV5-5 and TRBJ1-1; 10 bases align to TRBD1. The junction had 5 bases not matched to a gene; V was cut back by 4 bases and J by 5 bases. There are 14 residues in the CDR3. CDR1 SGHKS and CDR2 YYEKEE come from the germline V gene (reference sequence). CDR3 nucleotide sequence: TGTGCCAGCAGCCAGGGGACAGGGGTTACTGAAGCTTTCTTT. It specifies CASSQGTGVTEAFF.

The CDR3: CASSFISGGKLNYGYTF. The CDR3 nucleotides are TGTGCCAGCAGTTTCATATCCGGGGGCAAGCTCAACTATGGCTACACCTTC. V gene TRBV28 combines with J gene TRBJ1-2; maybe TRBD1 (6 bases). The CDR3 is made up of 17 amino acids. V gave up 3 bases and J gave up 2 bases, with 19 bases separating them. CDR1 is MDHEN, CDR2 SYDVKM, per germline.

This clonotype was seen a few times. The CDR3 loop is CASKVGLSTDTQYF. The CDR3 coding sequence is TGTGCCAGCAAGGTGGGACTATCCACAGATACGCAGTATTTT. J is TRBJ2-3 and V is TRBV12-3 or TRBV12-4, with 7 bases matching TRBD2. This CDR3 has 14 residues. The V segment lost 7 bases and the J segment 2 bases; nucleotides outside the gene matches: 6.

CDR3 DNA sequence: TGTGCCAGCAGCCCCGCCGAGCGGCAGCCCCAGCATTTT. As protein: CASSPAERQPQHF. This chain connects TRBV4-2 to TRBJ1-5; D remains unclear. The V gene's germline CDR1 is LGHNA and CDR2 YNFKEQ. Trimming took off 4 bases at V and 7 bases at J, with 11 bases between the two ends. The CDR3 covers 13 residues.

The sample holds a few counts of this clonotype. The rearrangement joins TRBV5-1 to TRBJ2-7; D unresolved. This CDR3 comprises 15 residues. V was cut by 0 bases and J by 0 bases, with 10 bases left in between. Germline values: CDR1 SGHRS, CDR2 YFSETQ. As DNA, the CDR3 is TGCGCCAGCAGCTTGGCCAGAGTTAACTCCTACGAGCAGTACTTC. Its translation is CASSLARVNSYEQYF.

The chain is built from TRBV10-3 and TRBJ1-1; 8 bases are a match to TRBD1. The CDR3 spans 13 residues. With 7 bases clipped from V and 6 bases from J, the junction kept 7 bases outside the gene matches. The germline V gene has CDR1 ENHRY and CDR2 SYGVKD. The CDR3 bases are TGTGCCATCAATGGACAGGGTTCAGCTGAAGCTTTCTTT. Translation gives CAINGQGSAEAFF.

The chain carries TRBV7-9 and TRBJ2-5, with a weak D call TRBD1 (5 bases). The CDR3 totals 15 residues. Germline V gene sequence: CDR1 SEHNR, CDR2 FQNEAQ (reference sequence). Trimming shortened V by 1 base and J by 4 bases, and 13 bases separated the two germline ends. Here the CDR3 reads CASSLGRGGAETQYF. In DNA form, the CDR3 reads TGTGCCAGCAGCTTAGGAAGGGGCGGAGCAGAGACCCAGTACTTC.

This clonotype has only a few counts. V usage is TRBV5-1 and J usage is TRBJ2-5, with 9 nucleotides matching TRBD1. CDR3 length equals 14 residues. The V segment lost 3 bases and the J segment 4 bases; nucleotides outside the gene matches: 4. Germline V CDR1 and CDR2: SGHRS, YFSETQ. The CDR3: CASSSTGGPETQYF. CDR3 in DNA: TGCGCCAGCAGCTCCACAGGGGGCCCAGAGACCCAGTACTTC.

V and J are TRBV7-6 and TRBJ2-7; the match to TRBD1 covers 12 bases. Germline CDR1 SGHVS, CDR2 FNYEAQ. J lost 6 bases, V lost 0 bases, and 6 bases had no gene match. The CDR3 consists of 16 residues. The CDR3 loop reads CASSLAPGQGAVEQYF. The DNA for the CDR3 is TGTGCCAGCAGCTTAGCCCCGGGACAGGGGGCAGTCGAGCAGTACTTC. Filled out from reference TRBV7-6 and TRBJ2-7, the complete variable domain reads GAGVSQSPRYKVTKRGQDVALRCDPISGHVSLYWYRQALGQGPEFLTYFNYEAQQDKSGLPNDRFSAERPEGSISTLTIQRTEQRDSAMYRCASSLAPGQGAVEQYFGPGTRLTVT.

V gene TRBV5-1 combines with J gene TRBJ2-3; D call uncertain. This CDR3 spans 15 amino acids. Trimming took off 0 bases at V and 4 bases at J, with 12 bases between the two ends. Germline lookup yields CDR1 SGHRS and CDR2 YFSETQ. CDR3 loop: CASSLEVVTSDTQYF. CDR3 DNA sequence: TGCGCCAGCAGCTTGGAAGTCGTGACTTCAGATACGCAGTATTTT. The full variable domain, in which reference TRBV5-1 and TRBJ2-3 provide the parts outside the CDR3, is KAGVTQTPRYLIKTRGQQVTLSCSPISGHRSVSWYQQTPGQGLQFLFEYFSETQRNKGNFPGRFSGRQFSNSRSEMNVSTLELGDSALYLCASSLEVVTSDTQYFGPGTRLTVL.

This clonotype occurred a few times. V is TRBV14 and J is TRBJ2-1, with D possibly called TRBD1 or TRBD2 (5 bases each). Trimming took 4 bases from V and 10 from J, leaving 11 bases between them. CDR1 and CDR2 (germline): SGHDN, FVKESK. The CDR3 has 12 amino acids. The CDR3, as DNA: TGTGCCAGCAGCCGGTACGGGGCCGAGCAGTTCTTC. Translated: CASSRYGAEQFF.